This T cell receptor beta chain was identified during a study of metastatic and nonmetastatic thyroid tumors. On the study more broadly: A comparison of repertoires was made across blood and tumor or nodule tissue from malignant and benign thyroid patients.

This clone was detected many times. As yet, its antigen is unknown. Overall study results and limits: Reported TCR beta diversity, measured in blood and tumor, was significantly higher for malignant thyroid tumors than for benign nodules.

Every patient underwent thyroid surgery untreated. Original handling: Construction of a distant-metastasis classifier for papillary thyroid cancer relied on CDR3 differences across clinicopathological groups. MiXCR reprocessed the PCR reads for TCRdb. It is TCRdb's table, rather than the study itself, that gives the V and J calls and clone size. The sample yields 35,000 to 45,000 clones, around 10% seen once. V was pared by 4 bases and J by 2 bases, with 18 bases of the junction left unmatched. Germline CDR1 LNHDA, CDR2 SQIVND (reference sequence). The CDR3 is 19 amino acids. The V gene is TRBV19, the J gene TRBJ2-3, with 7 bases matching TRBD2. The TCR comes from a male donor with papillary thyroid cancer or a benign thyroid nodule (not recorded which). Some clones in this sample may be carry-over from other donors' samples. Sequenced sample: blood. CDR3 residues: CASSKVPAGGGFYTDTQYF. CDR3 nucleotide sequence: TGTGCCAGTAGTAAAGTCCCGGCCGGCGGGGGATTCTACACAGATACGCAGTATTTT.